Each of the 10 T cell receptor beta chains below was sequenced from the same sample in a study of shared clonotypes between healthy human individuals. Profiled with immunoSEQ multiplex PCR; TCRdb holds only in-frame clones, not every one. The repertoire holds about 2.3 million clones, with about 92% as singletons. What was sequenced was naive CD4+ T cells from PBMCs. Documented subset: CD45RA+ positively selected. The receptor source for this set is a man aged 18 to 29 in good health. Some clones in this sample may be carry-over from other donors' samples.

The V gene is TRBV21-1, the J gene TRBJ2-3. TRBV21-1 is termed a pseudogene. This CDR3 is 16 amino acids long. The CDR3 bases are TGTGCCAGCAGCTCGGCACGGTGCCCTCTCACAGATACGCAGTATTTT. This translates into CASSSARCPLTDTQYF.

The gene calls are TRBV19 and TRBJ1-5; 8 positions agree with TRBD1. The CDR3 has 15 amino acids. Germline CDR1 reads LNHDA; CDR2 reads SQIVND (reference sequence). Trimming at V came to 0 bases and at J to 9 bases, leaving 7 bases not matched to a gene. CDR3 coding DNA: TGTGCCAGTAGTATAGAACAGGGGGTACTTACGCCCCAGCATTTT. It specifies CASSIEQGVLTPQHF.

This rearrangement joins TRBV4-2 to TRBJ2-1; 10 bases agree with TRBD2. Germline CDR1 LGHNA, CDR2 YNFKEQ. This CDR3 contains 15 residues. J was trimmed by 7 bases and V by 2 bases; bases with no gene match: 5. DNA for the CDR3: TGTGCCAGCAGCCAAACCGGGACTAGCGAGAATGAGCAGTTCTTC. It encodes CASSQTGTSENEQFF.

This clone came up once. This rearrangement joins TRBV15 to TRBJ2-1; 8 nucleotides agree with TRBD1. V lost 5 bases, J lost 5 bases, and 2 bases stayed unmatched. The CDR3 has 13 residues. Germline lookup yields CDR1 LNHNV and CDR2 YYDKDF (reference sequence). CDR3 amino acids: CATSRGQDNEQFF. In nucleotides, the CDR3 is TGTGCCACCAGCCGGGGACAGGACAATGAGCAGTTCTTC.

The chain links TRBV4-2 to TRBJ2-5; tentatively, D is TRBD1 (6 bases). Germline CDR1 reads LGHNA; CDR2 reads YNFKEQ. Trimming shortened V by 1 base and J by 1 base, and 10 bases separated the two germline ends. The CDR3 runs 15 residues. This CDR3 is CASSQGQGPQETQYF. CDR3 bases: TGTGCCAGCAGCCAAGGGCAGGGGCCCCAAGAGACCCAGTACTTC.

V gene TRBV28 combines with J gene TRBJ1-1; 8 nucleotides match TRBD1. V was pared by 6 bases and J by 6 bases, with 12 bases of the junction left unmatched. This CDR3 spans 15 amino acids. Germline loops: CDR1 MDHEN, CDR2 SYDVKM. CDR3 amino acids: CASSPGQGLGAEAFF. Here the CDR3 DNA reads TGTGCCAGCAGCCCCGGACAGGGTCTGGGAGCTGAAGCTTTCTTT.

This CDR3 reads CASSPLRGRVNEKLFF. The DNA of the CDR3 is TGTGCCAGCTCACCTCTCAGGGGACGTGTTAATGAAAAACTGTTTTTT. The chain couples TRBV18 to TRBJ1-4, with D possibly TRBD1 on 6 matching bases. The CDR3 sequence is 16 residues long. In germline, CDR1 is KGHSH, CDR2 LQKENI. V dropped 3 bases and J dropped 4 bases, with 15 bases sitting between them.

V usage is TRBV27 and J usage is TRBJ2-7, with 9 bases fitting TRBD2. This CDR3 comprises 14 residues. The germline CDR1 and CDR2 sequences are MNHEY and SMNVEV (reference sequence). The V segment lost 4 bases and the J segment 7 bases; nucleotides outside the gene matches: 8. DNA for the CDR3: TGTGCCAGCAGTTCGCCTAGCGGGACGCAAGAGCAGTACTTC. This sequence encodes CASSSPSGTQEQYF.

With respect to this clone: Additional DNA sequences in this sample encode the identical CDR3. This chain joins TRBV7-9 and TRBJ2-7; possibly TRBD1 for D (5 bases). Trimming left V 1 base short and J 6 bases short, with 7 bases between. This CDR3 spans 12 amino acids. In germline, CDR1 is SEHNR, CDR2 FQNEAQ (reference sequence). This CDR3 is CASSLEGREQYF. The DNA for the CDR3 is TGTGCCAGCAGCTTAGAGGGGCGCGAGCAGTACTTC. The entire variable domain, with the rest obtained from reference TRBV7-9 and TRBJ2-7, is as follows: DTGVSQNPRHKITKRGQNVTFRCDPISEHNRLYWYRQTLGQGPEFLTYFQNEAQLEKSRLLSDRFSAERPKGSFSTLEIQRTEQGDSAMYLCASSLEGREQYFGPGTRLTVT.

Details on this clone: Other DNA sequences in this specimen translate into the identical CDR3. The V call is TRBV6-1, the J call TRBJ2-7; D is unresolved. With 2 bases removed from V and 3 bases from J, the gap between germline ends came to 8 bases. Germline V lookup: CDR1 MNHNS, CDR2 SASEGT. CDR3 size: 13 residues. The CDR3: CASSERGYYEQYF. The CDR3 DNA is TGTGCCAGCAGTGAACGAGGATACTACGAGCAGTACTTC.